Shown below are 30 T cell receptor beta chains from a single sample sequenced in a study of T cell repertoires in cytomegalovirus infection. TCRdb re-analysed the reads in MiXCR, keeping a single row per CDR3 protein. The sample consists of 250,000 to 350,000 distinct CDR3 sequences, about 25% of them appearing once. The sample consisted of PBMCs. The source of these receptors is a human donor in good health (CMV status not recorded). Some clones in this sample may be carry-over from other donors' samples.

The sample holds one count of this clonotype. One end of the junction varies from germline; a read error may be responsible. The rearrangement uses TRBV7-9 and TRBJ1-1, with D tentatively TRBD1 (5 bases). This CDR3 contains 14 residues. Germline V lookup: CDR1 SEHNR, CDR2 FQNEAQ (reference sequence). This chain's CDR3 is CASSLEAGPAEALF. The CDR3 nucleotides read TGTGCCAGCAGCTTAGAGGCAGGGCCGGCTGAAGCTCTCTTT.

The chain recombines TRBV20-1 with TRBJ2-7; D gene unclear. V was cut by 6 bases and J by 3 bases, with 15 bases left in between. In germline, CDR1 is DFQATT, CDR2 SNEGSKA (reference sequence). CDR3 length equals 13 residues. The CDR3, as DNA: TGCAGTGCCACGTCGGTAGGCCGCTACGAGCAGTACTTC. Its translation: CSATSVGRYEQYF.

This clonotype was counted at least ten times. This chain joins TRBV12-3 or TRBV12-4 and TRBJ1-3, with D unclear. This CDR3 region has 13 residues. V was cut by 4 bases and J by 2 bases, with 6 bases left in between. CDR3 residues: CASSSRTGNTIYF. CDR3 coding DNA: TGTGCCAGCAGTTCGCGTACTGGAAACACCATATATTTT.

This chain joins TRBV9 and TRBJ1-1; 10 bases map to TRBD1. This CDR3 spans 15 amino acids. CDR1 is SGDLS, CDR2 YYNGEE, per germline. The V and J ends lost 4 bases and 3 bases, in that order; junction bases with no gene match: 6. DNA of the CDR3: TGTGCCAGCAGCCCTTGGACAGGGGGGGACACTGAAGCTTTCTTT. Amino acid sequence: CASSPWTGGDTEAFF. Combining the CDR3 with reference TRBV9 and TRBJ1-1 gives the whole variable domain DSGVTQTPKHLITATGQRVTLRCSPRSGDLSVYWYQQSLDQGLQFLIQYYNGEERAKGNILERFSAQQFPDLHSELNLSSLELGDSALYFCASSPWTGGDTEAFFGQGTRLTVV.

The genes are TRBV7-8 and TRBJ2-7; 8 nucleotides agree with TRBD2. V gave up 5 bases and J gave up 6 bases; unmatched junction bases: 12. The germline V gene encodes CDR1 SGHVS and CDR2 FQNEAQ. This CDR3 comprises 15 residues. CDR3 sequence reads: CASSQSAGGWSEQYF. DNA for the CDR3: TGTGCCAGCAGCCAAAGCGCGGGGGGATGGAGCGAGCAGTACTTC.

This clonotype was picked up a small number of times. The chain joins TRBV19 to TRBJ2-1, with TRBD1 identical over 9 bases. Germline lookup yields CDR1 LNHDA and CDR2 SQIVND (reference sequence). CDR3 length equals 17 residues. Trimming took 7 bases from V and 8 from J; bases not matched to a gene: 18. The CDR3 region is CASTNRGRSATGDEQFF. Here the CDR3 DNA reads TGTGCCAGTACAAACAGGGGGCGCAGTGCCACGGGTGATGAGCAGTTCTTC.

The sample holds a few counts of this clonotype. CDR3 sequence: CSARDRDYQPQHF. The CDR3 DNA is TGCAGTGCTAGGGACAGAGACTATCAGCCCCAGCATTTT. This sequence joins TRBV20-1 and TRBJ1-5; D is perhaps TRBD1 (6 bases). This CDR3 is built from 13 residues. The V end lost 3 bases, the J end lost 5 bases, and 11 bases lay between the germline ends. Germline CDR1 and CDR2: DFQATT and SNEGSKA (reference sequence).

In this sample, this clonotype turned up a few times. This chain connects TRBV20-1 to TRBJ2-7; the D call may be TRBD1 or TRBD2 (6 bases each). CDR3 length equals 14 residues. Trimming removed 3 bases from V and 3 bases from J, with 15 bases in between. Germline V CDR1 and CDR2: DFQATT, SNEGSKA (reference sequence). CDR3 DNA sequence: TGCAGTGCTAGTGTGGGTCGGGGGCTCTACGAGCAGTACTTC. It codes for CSASVGRGLYEQYF.

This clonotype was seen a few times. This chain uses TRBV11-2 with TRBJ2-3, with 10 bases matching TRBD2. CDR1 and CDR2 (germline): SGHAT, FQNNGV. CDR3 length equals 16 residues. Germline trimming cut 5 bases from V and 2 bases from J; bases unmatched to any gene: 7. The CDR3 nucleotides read TGTGCCAGCAGCCGGATCGGACTAGCGGTCACAGATACGCAGTATTTT. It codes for CASSRIGLAVTDTQYF.

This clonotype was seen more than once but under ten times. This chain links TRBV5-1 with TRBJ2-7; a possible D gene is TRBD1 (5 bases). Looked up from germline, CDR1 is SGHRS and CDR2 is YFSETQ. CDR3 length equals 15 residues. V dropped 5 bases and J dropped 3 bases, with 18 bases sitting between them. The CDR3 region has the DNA TGCGCCAGCAGACCCCAGACAGCGTCAAGCTACGAGCAGTACTTC. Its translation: CASRPQTASSYEQYF.

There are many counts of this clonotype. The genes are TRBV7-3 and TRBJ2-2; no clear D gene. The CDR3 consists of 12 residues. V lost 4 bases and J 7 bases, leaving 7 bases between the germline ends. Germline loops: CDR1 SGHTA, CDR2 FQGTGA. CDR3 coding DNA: TGTGCCAGCAGCTCATACGGCGGGGAGCTGTTTTTT. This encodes CASSSYGGELFF.

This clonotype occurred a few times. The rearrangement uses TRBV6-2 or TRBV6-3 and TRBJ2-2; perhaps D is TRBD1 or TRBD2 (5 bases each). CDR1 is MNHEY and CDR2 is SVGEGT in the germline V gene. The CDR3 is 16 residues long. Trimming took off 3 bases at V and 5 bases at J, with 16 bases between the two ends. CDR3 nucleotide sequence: TGTGCCAGCAGTTATATTCAAGGGACCAGGACCGGGGAGCTGTTTTTT. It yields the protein CASSYIQGTRTGELFF.

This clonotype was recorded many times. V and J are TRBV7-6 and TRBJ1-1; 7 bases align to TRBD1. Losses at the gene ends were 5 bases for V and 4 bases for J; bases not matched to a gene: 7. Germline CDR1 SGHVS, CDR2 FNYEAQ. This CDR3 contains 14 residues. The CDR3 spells CASSPGTAFTEAFF. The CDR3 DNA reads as TGTGCCAGCAGCCCAGGGACAGCTTTCACTGAAGCTTTCTTT.

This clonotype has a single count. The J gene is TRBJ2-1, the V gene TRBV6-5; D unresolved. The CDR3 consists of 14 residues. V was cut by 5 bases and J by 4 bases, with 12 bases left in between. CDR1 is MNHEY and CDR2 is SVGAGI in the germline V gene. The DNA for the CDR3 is TGTGCCAGCAGTATTCGGGCGTCTTACAATGAGCAGTTCTTC. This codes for CASSIRASYNEQFF.

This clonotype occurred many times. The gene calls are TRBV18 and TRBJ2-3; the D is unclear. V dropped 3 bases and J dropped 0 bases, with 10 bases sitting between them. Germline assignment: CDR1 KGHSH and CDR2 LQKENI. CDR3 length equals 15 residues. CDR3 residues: CASSPAETSTDTQYF. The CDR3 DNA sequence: TGTGCCAGCTCACCGGCGGAAACTAGCACAGATACGCAGTATTTT.

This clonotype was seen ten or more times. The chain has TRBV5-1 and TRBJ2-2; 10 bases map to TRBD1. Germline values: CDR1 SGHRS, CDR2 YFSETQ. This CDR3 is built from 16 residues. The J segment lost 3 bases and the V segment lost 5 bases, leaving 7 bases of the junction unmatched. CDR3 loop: CASRSPGQGYTGELFF. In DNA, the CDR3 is TGCGCCAGCAGAAGCCCGGGACAGGGGTACACCGGGGAGCTGTTTTTT.

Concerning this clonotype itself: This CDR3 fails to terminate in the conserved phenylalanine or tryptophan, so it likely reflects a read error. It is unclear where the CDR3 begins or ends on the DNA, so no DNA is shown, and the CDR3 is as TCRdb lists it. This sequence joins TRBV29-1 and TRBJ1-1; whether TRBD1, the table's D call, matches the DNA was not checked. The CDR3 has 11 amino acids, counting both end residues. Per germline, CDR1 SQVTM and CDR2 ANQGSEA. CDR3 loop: CSVDGDRVVFS.

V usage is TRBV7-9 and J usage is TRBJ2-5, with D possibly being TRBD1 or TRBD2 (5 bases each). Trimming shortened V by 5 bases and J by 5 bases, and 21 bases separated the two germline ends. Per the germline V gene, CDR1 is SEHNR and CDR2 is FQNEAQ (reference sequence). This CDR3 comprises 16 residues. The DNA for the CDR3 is TGTGCCAGCAGCGCATGGTGGGGGTCCCCCTTGGAGACCCAGTACTTC. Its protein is CASSAWWGSPLETQYF.

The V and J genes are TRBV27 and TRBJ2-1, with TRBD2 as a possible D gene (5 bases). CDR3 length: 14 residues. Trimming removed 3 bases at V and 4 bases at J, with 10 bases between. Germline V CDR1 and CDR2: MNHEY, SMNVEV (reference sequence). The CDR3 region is CASSLASLYNEQFF. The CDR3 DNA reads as TGTGCCAGCAGTTTGGCTAGCTTATACAATGAGCAGTTCTTC.

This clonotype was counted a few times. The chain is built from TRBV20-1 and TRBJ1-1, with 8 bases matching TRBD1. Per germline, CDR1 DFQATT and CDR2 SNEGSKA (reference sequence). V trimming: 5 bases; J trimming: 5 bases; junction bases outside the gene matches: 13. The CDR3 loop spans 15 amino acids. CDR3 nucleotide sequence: TGCAGTGCTCCCCGGCCAGGGGGCGTTCAGACTGAAGCTTTCTTT. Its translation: CSAPRPGGVQTEAFF.

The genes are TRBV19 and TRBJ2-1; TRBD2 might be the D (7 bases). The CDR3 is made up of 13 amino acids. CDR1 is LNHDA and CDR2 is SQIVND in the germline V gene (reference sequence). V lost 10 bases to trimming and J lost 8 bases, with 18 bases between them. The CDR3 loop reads CATKGGAHDEQFF. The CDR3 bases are TGTGCCACCAAGGGGGGGGCCCACGATGAGCAGTTCTTC.

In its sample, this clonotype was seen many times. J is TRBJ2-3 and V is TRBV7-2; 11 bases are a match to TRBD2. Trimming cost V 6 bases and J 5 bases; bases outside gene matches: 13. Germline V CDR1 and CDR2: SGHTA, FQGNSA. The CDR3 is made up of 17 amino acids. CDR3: CASRPIAGGHNEDTQYF. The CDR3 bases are TGTGCCAGCAGACCTATAGCGGGGGGGCACAATGAAGATACGCAGTATTTT.

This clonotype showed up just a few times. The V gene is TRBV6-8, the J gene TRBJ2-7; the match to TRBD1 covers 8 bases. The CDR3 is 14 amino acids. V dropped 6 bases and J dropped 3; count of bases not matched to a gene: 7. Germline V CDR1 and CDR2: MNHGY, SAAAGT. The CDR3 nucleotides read TGTGCCAGCAGAAGAACGGACAGGGTCTACGAGCAGTACTTC. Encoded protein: CASRRTDRVYEQYF.

The CDR3 DNA is TGTGCCAGCAGTTTACCGCGATACGAGCAGTACTTC. Translation: CASSLPRYEQYF. The rearrangement uses TRBV28 and TRBJ2-7; D remains ambiguous. The CDR3 is 12 residues long. With 2 bases removed from V and 4 bases from J, the gap between germline ends came to 6 bases. Germline V gives CDR1 MDHEN, CDR2 SYDVKM.

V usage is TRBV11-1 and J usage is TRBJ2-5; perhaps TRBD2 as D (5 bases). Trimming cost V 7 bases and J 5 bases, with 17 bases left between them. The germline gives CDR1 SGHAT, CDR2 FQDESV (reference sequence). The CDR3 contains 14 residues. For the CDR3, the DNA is TGTGCCAGCACCGACACCCGAGGCGGGGAGACCCAGTACTTC. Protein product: CASTDTRGGETQYF.

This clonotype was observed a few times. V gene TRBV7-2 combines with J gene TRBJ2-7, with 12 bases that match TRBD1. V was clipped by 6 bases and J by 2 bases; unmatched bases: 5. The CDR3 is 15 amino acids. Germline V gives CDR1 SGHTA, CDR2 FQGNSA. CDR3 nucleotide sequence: TGTGCCAGCAGGCGGGACAGGGGGCCTCCCTACGAGCAGTACTTC. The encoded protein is CASRRDRGPPYEQYF.

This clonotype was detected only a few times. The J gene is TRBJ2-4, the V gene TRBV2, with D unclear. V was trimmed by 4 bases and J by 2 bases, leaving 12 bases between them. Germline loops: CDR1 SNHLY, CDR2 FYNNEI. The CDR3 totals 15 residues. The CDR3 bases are TGTGCCAGCAGTGGGGCTACCTTCTCCAAAAACATTCAGTACTTC. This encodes CASSGATFSKNIQYF.

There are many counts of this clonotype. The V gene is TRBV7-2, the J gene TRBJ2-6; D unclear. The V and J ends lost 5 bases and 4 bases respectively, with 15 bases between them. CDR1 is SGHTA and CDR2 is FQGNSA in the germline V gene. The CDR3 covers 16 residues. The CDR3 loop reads CASSPPLSGGANVLTF. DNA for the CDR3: TGTGCCAGCAGCCCTCCCCTGTCTGGGGGGGCCAACGTCCTGACTTTC.

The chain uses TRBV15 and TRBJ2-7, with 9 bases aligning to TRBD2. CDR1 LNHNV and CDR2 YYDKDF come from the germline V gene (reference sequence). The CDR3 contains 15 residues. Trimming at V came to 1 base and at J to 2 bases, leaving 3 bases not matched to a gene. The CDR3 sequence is CATSRGLAATYEQYF. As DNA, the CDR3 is TGTGCCACCAGCAGAGGACTAGCGGCTACCTACGAGCAGTACTTC. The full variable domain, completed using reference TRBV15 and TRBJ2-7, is DAMVIQNPRYQVTQFGKPVTLSCSQTLNHNVMYWYQQKSSQAPKLLFHYYDKDFNNEADTPDNFQSRRPNTSFCFLDIRSPGLGDTAMYLCATSRGLAATYEQYFGPGTRLTVT.

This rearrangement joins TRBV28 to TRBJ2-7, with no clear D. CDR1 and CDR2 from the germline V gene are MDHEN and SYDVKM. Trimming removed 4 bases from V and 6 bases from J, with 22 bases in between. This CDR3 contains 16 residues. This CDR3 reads CASSYARGNLRSEQYF. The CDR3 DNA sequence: TGTGCCAGCAGTTACGCGAGAGGAAATTTGCGTAGCGAGCAGTACTTC.